The present T cell receptor (beta chain) was sequenced within a study of blood T cell repertoires in COVID-19. Turning to the study itself: Samples representing acute and convalescent COVID-19 were sourced from the United States, Italy and Spain. Sources were T cells, B-cell-depleted T cells, or PBMCs; the material itself was cDNA or gDNA.

In the source study's methods: Estimation of nucleated cell counts was performed using reference gene primer amplification. The table came from immunoSEQ multiplex PCR; TCRdb's copy has only in-frame clones and leaves some out. The DNA was the basis for D and trimming; V, J and clone size are from that table. The table has 200,000 to 250,000 clones, 88% seen once; the top ten hold roughly 2.5%. Germline CDR1 reads SGHRS; CDR2 reads YFSETQ. After removal of 4 bases from V and 6 bases from J, the junction contained 13 bases not matched to a gene. CDR3 length: 16 amino acids. This receptor was identified in a woman aged 55-69 years with acute or convalescent COVID-19. Specimen: peripheral blood. The V call is TRBV5-1, the J call TRBJ1-2; 9 bases are shared with TRBD1. The CDR3 nucleotides are TGCGCCAGCAGCCCAGGACAGGGGATGGGTAGGAATGGCTACACCTTC. Translating it yields CASSPGQGMGRNGYTF.